One sample yielded the 14 T cell receptor beta chains listed below, sequenced in a study of T cells of healthy individuals. MiXCR, run by TCRdb on the 5' RACE reads, gives a single entry per CDR3 protein. Of 60,000 to 75,000 distinct CDR3 sequences in the sample, about 16% were seen once. These receptors all come from a human donor in good health.

This clonotype has ten or more counts. For the CDR3, the DNA is TGTGCCACCAAAGACAGGACTTACACTGAAGCTTTCTTT. Amino acid sequence: CATKDRTYTEAFF. The chain uses TRBV6-2 or TRBV6-3 and TRBJ1-1, with a possible D match to TRBD1 (6 bases). The V end lost 10 bases, the J end lost 3 bases, and 15 bases lay between the germline ends. There are 13 residues in the CDR3. Per the germline V gene, CDR1 is MNHEY and CDR2 is SVGEGT.

The V call is TRBV11-2, the J call TRBJ2-7; 11 bases agree with TRBD1. V shed 4 bases and J 3 bases; nucleotides not matched to a gene: 5. CDR3 size: 15 residues. Germline V CDR1 and CDR2: SGHAT, FQNNGV. The CDR3 DNA sequence: TGTGCCAGCAGCTCCGGGACAGGGGGAATCTACGAGCAGTACTTC. It translates to CASSSGTGGIYEQYF.

J is TRBJ2-2 and V is TRBV6-5; weak D call: TRBD2 (5 bases). Germline V gene sequence: CDR1 MNHEY, CDR2 SVGAGI. The CDR3 is made up of 18 amino acids. Trimming left V 1 base short and J 3 bases short, with 18 bases between. This CDR3 is CASSYLSIRGGDTGELFF. DNA for the CDR3: TGTGCCAGCAGTTACTTAAGTATACGGGGTGGAGACACCGGGGAGCTGTTTTTT.

Ten or more counts support this clonotype. The CDR3 sequence: CASSRTGTDRNIQYF. CDR3 DNA sequence: TGTGCCAGCAGCCGAACCGGGACAGACAGAAACATTCAGTACTTC. The V and J genes are TRBV7-8 and TRBJ2-4; 7 nucleotides agree with TRBD1. The J segment lost 6 bases and the V segment lost 5 bases, leaving 10 bases of the junction unmatched. The CDR3 spans 15 residues. Germline V CDR1 and CDR2: SGHVS, FQNEAQ.

This clonotype was seen ten or more times. The chain has TRBV10-3 and TRBJ2-7, with D perhaps matching TRBD1 (5 bases). From germline, CDR1 is ENHRY and CDR2 SYGVKD. The CDR3 is made up of 14 amino acids. Trimming pared 6 bases from V and 4 bases from J, leaving 16 bases between. In DNA form, the CDR3 reads TGTGCCATCAGGGCCGACAGTGCAGGTTACGAGCAGTACTTC. Its translation is CAIRADSAGYEQYF.

This clonotype was found many times. The chain couples TRBV7-3 to TRBJ2-2; D not resolved. CDR3 size: 13 residues. With 5 bases removed from V and 4 bases from J, the gap between germline ends came to 8 bases. Germline V gives CDR1 SGHTA, CDR2 FQGTGA. CDR3 nucleotide sequence: TGTGCCAGCAGCCCCCAGATCACCGGGGAGCTGTTTTTT. Translating gives CASSPQITGELFF. Using reference TRBV7-3 and TRBJ2-2 for the parts outside the CDR3, the full variable domain is GAGVSQTPSNKVTEKGKYVELRCDPISGHTALYWYRQSLGQGPEFLIYFQGTGAADDSGLPNDRFFAVRPEGSVSTLKIQRTERGDSAVYLCASSPQITGELFFGEGSRLTVL.

The chain couples TRBV20-1 to TRBJ2-5; 9 nucleotides align to TRBD2. Trimming took 5 bases from V and 0 from J; bases not matched to a gene: 7. From germline, CDR1 is DFQATT and CDR2 SNEGSKA (reference sequence). This CDR3 comprises 15 residues. The CDR3 sequence: CSAARLAEDQETQYF. CDR3 sequence (DNA): TGCAGTGCTGCCAGACTAGCGGAGGACCAAGAGACCCAGTACTTC.

This clonotype was picked up many times. The V and J genes are TRBV24-1 and TRBJ1-5; tentative D call: TRBD1 (6 bases). This CDR3 contains 16 residues. CDR1 and CDR2 from the germline V gene are KGHDR and SFDVKD. V was clipped by 9 bases and J by 2 bases, with 19 bases between them. CDR3 coding DNA: TGTGCCACCTCCTCCGGGACAAACGTGGGCAATCAGCCCCAGCATTTT. Translated, it gives CATSSGTNVGNQPQHF.

This clonotype was recorded many times. The CDR3 DNA follows: TGTGCCAGTCTACCCGGGGAGACCCAGTACTTC. Its protein product is CASLPGETQYF. The gene calls are TRBV27 and TRBJ2-5; D gene ambiguous. The CDR3 covers 11 residues. Germline assignment: CDR1 MNHEY and CDR2 SMNVEV (reference sequence). V was cut by 9 bases and J by 5 bases, with 10 bases left in between.

Turning to this clonotype: A much larger clonotype is one base distant, so this may be a read error. The V and J genes are TRBV20-1 and TRBJ2-3; D possibly matches TRBD1 or TRBD2 (5 bases each). CDR3 size: 15 residues. Trimming took 4 bases from V and 4 from J, leaving 18 bases between them. From germline, CDR1 is DFQATT and CDR2 SNEGSKA (reference sequence). The CDR3 nucleotides read TGCAGTGCTACACCAGGGACGGTCAGCTCAGATACGCAGTATTTT. Amino acid sequence: CSATPGTVSSDTQYF.

This clonotype was detected many times. V is TRBV20-1 and J is TRBJ2-1; tentatively, D is TRBD2 (6 bases). The CDR3 contains 17 residues. Germline V gene sequence: CDR1 DFQATT, CDR2 SNEGSKA (reference sequence). V lost 2 bases to trimming and J lost 5 bases, with 22 bases between them. The CDR3 coding sequence is TGCAGTGCTAGACCTCAAGAGCGACTAGTCTCGCACAATGAGCAGTTCTTC. Translation: CSARPQERLVSHNEQFF.

This clonotype was detected many times. The chain has TRBV10-1 and TRBJ2-1; a weak D match, TRBD2 (6 bases). CDR3 length equals 14 residues. Trimming pared 3 bases from V and 8 bases from J, leaving 14 bases between. Germline V lookup: CDR1 WNHNN, CDR2 SYGVQD (reference sequence). DNA for the CDR3: TGCGCCAGCAGTGAAGGTGGACTATCGCATGAGCAGTTCTTC. As protein: CASSEGGLSHEQFF.

This clonotype was counted many times. The J gene is TRBJ2-1, the V gene TRBV27, with 8 bases that match TRBD1. With V trimmed by 4 bases and J by 4 bases, 9 bases remained unmatched. The CDR3 covers 16 residues. CDR1 is MNHEY, CDR2 SMNVEV, per germline (reference sequence). CDR3 sequence (DNA): TGTGCCAGCAGTTCGCTGGACAGGGTGGCATACAATGAGCAGTTCTTC. It codes for CASSSLDRVAYNEQFF.

There are a few counts of this clonotype. The chain has TRBV2 and TRBJ2-5; the match to TRBD1 covers 7 bases. The germline V gene encodes CDR1 SNHLY and CDR2 FYNNEI. The ends lost 4 bases at V and 3 bases at J; junction bases unmatched: 11. This CDR3 has 16 amino acids. As DNA, the CDR3 is TGTGCCAGCAGTGCTTTCCCACCGGGACAGAAAGAGACCCAGTACTTC. Its protein product is CASSAFPPGQKETQYF. Looking up the rest from reference TRBV2 and TRBJ2-5 gives the full variable domain: EPEVTQTPSHQVTQMGQEVILRCVPISNHLYFYWYRQILGQKVEFLVSFYNNEISEKSEIFDDQFSVERPDGSNFTLKIRSTKLEDSAMYFCASSAFPPGQKETQYFGPGTRLLVL.